A single sample gave rise to the 21 T cell receptor beta chains below, sequenced in a study of spatial heterogeneity in lung cancer. Regarding time point: sample taken at primary tumor resection. From the 5' RACE reads, TCRdb called clonotypes with MiXCR, one entry per CDR3 protein. The sample consists of about 61,000 distinct CDR3 sequences, 6.3% of them appearing once. Specimen: PBMCs, collected at surgery. These TCRs come from a female donor with early-stage non-small cell lung cancer.

This clonotype was observed many times. V gene TRBV5-4 combines with J gene TRBJ1-6, with 8 bases aligning to TRBD1. This CDR3 region has 14 residues. V gave up 5 bases and J gave up 8 bases; unmatched junction bases: 6. Looked up from germline, CDR1 is SGHNT and CDR2 is YYREEE (reference sequence). CDR3 protein: CASSRTGQDSPLHF. DNA of the CDR3: TGTGCCAGCAGTCGGACAGGGCAAGATTCACCCCTCCACTTT.

The sample holds many counts of this clonotype. The chain couples TRBV20-1 to TRBJ1-1; no clear D gene. Germline assignment: CDR1 DFQATT and CDR2 SNEGSKA (reference sequence). This CDR3 has 13 residues. This CDR3 reads CRGIGHLNTEAFF. The CDR3, as DNA: TGCAGGGGTATCGGTCACCTGAACACTGAAGCTTTCTTT.

In its sample, this clonotype was seen many times. This chain joins TRBV12-3 or TRBV12-4 and TRBJ1-2; D possibly corresponds to TRBD1 (6 bases). The germline V and J ends were trimmed by 5 bases and 4 bases, with 14 bases remaining between them. CDR3 size: 14 residues. In DNA form, the CDR3 reads TGTGCCAGCAGTCCAGGGGCGCGGAGCTATGGCTACACCTTC. Amino acid sequence: CASSPGARSYGYTF.

This clonotype was found a few times. V usage is TRBV20-1 and J usage is TRBJ1-6; 7 bases agree with TRBD1. The CDR3 consists of 16 residues. Losses at the gene ends were 5 bases for V and 6 bases for J; bases not matched to a gene: 13. Germline V gene data show CDR1 as DFQATT and CDR2 as SNEGSKA (reference sequence). The CDR3 sequence is CSARPPPGTVNSPLHF. The CDR3 nucleotides are TGCAGTGCTCGGCCACCGCCCGGGACAGTTAATTCACCCCTCCACTTT.

The table lists this clonotype with many counts. This chain uses TRBV7-9 with TRBJ2-7; no firm D call. This CDR3 spans 13 amino acids. Germline lookup yields CDR1 SEHNR and CDR2 FQNEAQ (reference sequence). V was clipped by 1 base and J by 0 bases, with 4 bases between them. The CDR3 region has the DNA TGTGCCAGCAGCTTAGAGAACTCCTACGAGCAGTACGTC. As protein: CASSLENSYEQYV.

This clonotype was seen ten or more times. V is TRBV12-3 or TRBV12-4 and J is TRBJ1-1, with D unclear. This CDR3 region has 13 residues. Trimming took 2 bases from V and 1 from J, leaving 5 bases between them. This chain's CDR3 is CASSLPGNTEAFF. DNA for the CDR3: TGTGCCAGCAGTTTACCAGGGAACACTGAAGCTTTCTTT.

Turning to this clonotype: A single base separates this from a much larger clone, so it may be a read error. V usage is TRBV6-6 and J usage is TRBJ2-1, with D hard to call. The ends were cut back, 7 bases at V and 7 bases at J, with 26 bases in the middle. The CDR3 runs 17 residues. The germline V gene encodes CDR1 MNHNY and CDR2 SVGAGI (reference sequence). CDR3 sequence (DNA): TGTGCCAGCACGGACGGCCGGGCGTCGCAACAGTCTAATGAGCAGTTCTTC. It is translated as CASTDGRASQQSNEQFF.

In this sample, this clonotype turned up many times. One end of the junction does not line up with germline, which may come from a read error. The rearrangement links TRBV12-3 or TRBV12-4 to TRBJ2-2, with 7 positions matching TRBD2. CDR3 size: 11 residues. The CDR3 coding sequence is TGTGCCAGCAGTTCCCCTCGGGAGGTGTTTTTT. Its protein product is CASSSPREVFF.

This clonotype was detected many times. The chain links TRBV20-1 to TRBJ1-5, with TRBD1 identical over 9 bases. Germline V gene sequence: CDR1 DFQATT, CDR2 SNEGSKA (reference sequence). The CDR3 spans 15 residues. Trimming took 7 bases from V and 5 from J; bases not matched to a gene: 12. CDR3 residues: CSVPETGGYDQPQHF. The CDR3 DNA is TGCAGTGTACCGGAGACAGGGGGGTATGATCAGCCCCAGCATTTT.

This clonotype was counted a few times. The CDR3 DNA follows: TGTGCCAGCAGTTCCCGGACAGCGCAGTTTTACAATGAGCAGTTCTTC. Its translation is CASSSRTAQFYNEQFF. This rearrangement joins TRBV11-2 to TRBJ2-1; possibly TRBD1 for D (6 bases). This CDR3 is built from 16 residues. In germline, CDR1 is SGHAT, CDR2 FQNNGV. V lost 6 bases and J lost 4, with 19 bases in between.

This clonotype was found a few times. The chain recombines TRBV29-1 with TRBJ2-3, with unresolved D. CDR3 length: 12 residues. CDR1 SQVTM and CDR2 ANQGSEA come from the germline V gene. The ends were cut back, 5 bases at V and 3 bases at J, with 9 bases in the middle. This CDR3 reads CSVQARTDTQYF. The CDR3 DNA is TGCAGCGTTCAGGCGCGGACAGATACGCAGTATTTT.

This clonotype was detected ten times or more. J is TRBJ1-2 and V is TRBV12-3 or TRBV12-4, with 7 bases matching TRBD1. V lost 2 bases and J lost 2; bases outside the gene matches: 5. This CDR3 has 15 residues. The CDR3 DNA follows: TGTGCCAGCAGTTTACGGGGACAGAGAAACTATGGCTACACCTTC. The encoded protein is CASSLRGQRNYGYTF.

This clonotype was found a few times. The rearrangement joins TRBV29-1 to TRBJ1-5; 9 nucleotides agree with TRBD1. CDR3 length: 12 residues. Germline V gene sequence: CDR1 SQVTM, CDR2 ANQGSEA. V trimming: 4 bases; J trimming: 6 bases; junction bases outside the gene matches: 1. The CDR3, as DNA: TGCAGCGTTGGGGACAGGGTTCAGCCCCAGCATTTT. Encoded protein: CSVGDRVQPQHF.

In its sample, this clonotype is medium-sized. The rearrangement uses TRBV7-3 and TRBJ2-3; 9 bases line up with TRBD2. The CDR3 length is 14 residues. Germline lookup yields CDR1 SGHTA and CDR2 FQGTGA. The J segment lost 5 bases and the V segment lost 5 bases, leaving 5 bases of the junction unmatched. The CDR3 sequence: CASSLGLAQDTQYF. In DNA, the CDR3 is TGTGCCAGCAGCCTCGGACTAGCGCAAGATACGCAGTATTTT.

This clonotype was observed a few times. The genes are TRBV28 and TRBJ1-1; a weak D match, TRBD1 (5 bases). The V end was cut by 2 bases, the J end by 9 bases, with 10 bases between. This CDR3 spans 12 amino acids. CDR1 is MDHEN, CDR2 SYDVKM, per germline. The CDR3: CASSLKGRKAFF. The CDR3 DNA is TGTGCCAGCAGTTTAAAGGGGCGCAAAGCTTTCTTT.

The sample holds a few counts of this clonotype. V usage is TRBV2 and J usage is TRBJ2-2; possibly TRBD2 for D (6 bases). The CDR3 has 13 residues. V was clipped by 6 bases and J by 5 bases, with 10 bases between them. Germline V gives CDR1 SNHLY, CDR2 FYNNEI. The CDR3 protein is CASRGGGTGELFF. DNA for the CDR3: TGTGCCAGCAGGGGAGGCGGAACCGGGGAGCTGTTTTTT. The full variable domain, in which reference TRBV2 and TRBJ2-2 provide the parts outside the CDR3, is EPEVTQTPSHQVTQMGQEVILRCVPISNHLYFYWYRQILGQKVEFLVSFYNNEISEKSEIFDDQFSVERPDGSNFTLKIRSTKLEDSAMYFCASRGGGTGELFFGEGSRLTVL.

In its sample, this clonotype was seen many times. The chain employs TRBV18 and TRBJ2-5; possibly TRBD2 for D (5 bases). V dropped 1 base and J dropped 5 bases, with 8 bases sitting between them. This CDR3 is built from 13 residues. Germline V CDR1 and CDR2: KGHSH, LQKENI. CDR3 loop: CASSPQGVETQYF. The CDR3 coding sequence is TGTGCCAGCTCACCACAGGGAGTGGAGACCCAGTACTTC.

The gene calls are TRBV28 and TRBJ2-1; D possibly corresponds to TRBD2 (6 bases). Germline-derived CDR1 and CDR2 are MDHEN and SYDVKM. The CDR3 totals 12 residues. V shed 4 bases and J shed 15 bases, with 16 bases lying between them. The CDR3 is CASSSSSELLFF. CDR3 nucleotides: TGTGCCAGCAGTTCTTCTAGCGAGCTGTTGTTCTTC.

This clonotype came up many times. The V and J genes are TRBV29-1 and TRBJ2-3; the match to TRBD2 covers 11 bases. Trimming cost V 6 bases and J 5 bases; bases outside gene matches: 4. The CDR3 totals 13 residues. CDR1 and CDR2 (germline): SQVTM, ANQGSEA. The CDR3 is CSVTGLAGDTQYF. The DNA for the CDR3 is TGCAGCGTCACAGGACTAGCGGGAGATACGCAGTATTTT.

The chain recombines TRBV5-1 with TRBJ1-1, with TRBD1 matching 7 bases. CDR1 SGHRS and CDR2 YFSETQ come from the germline V gene. J lost 3 bases, V lost 5 bases, and 13 bases had no gene match. CDR3 length equals 16 residues. CDR3 amino acids: CASSSDPGTAHTEAFF. The CDR3 nucleotides are TGCGCCAGCAGTTCCGACCCCGGGACAGCTCACACTGAAGCTTTCTTT.

The V call is TRBV12-3 or TRBV12-4, the J call TRBJ2-2; 10 nucleotides line up with TRBD2. The CDR3 extends over 15 amino acids. V lost 6 bases to trimming and J lost 4 bases; unmatched junction nucleotides: 5. The DNA for the CDR3 is TGTGCCAGCAGCCCTAGCGGGAGATCCACCGGGGAGCTGTTTTTT. Translation: CASSPSGRSTGELFF.